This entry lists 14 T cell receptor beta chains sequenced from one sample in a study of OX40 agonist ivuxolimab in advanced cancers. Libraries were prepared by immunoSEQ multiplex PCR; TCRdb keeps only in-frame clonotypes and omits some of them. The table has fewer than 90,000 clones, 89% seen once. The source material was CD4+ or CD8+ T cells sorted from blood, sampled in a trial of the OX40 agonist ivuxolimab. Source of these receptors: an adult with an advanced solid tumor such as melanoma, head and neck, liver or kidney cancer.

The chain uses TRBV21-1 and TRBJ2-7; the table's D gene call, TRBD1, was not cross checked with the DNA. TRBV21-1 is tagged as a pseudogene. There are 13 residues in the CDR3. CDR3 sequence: CASSKALSYEQYF. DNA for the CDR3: TGTGCCAGCAGCAAAGCGCTCAGTTACGAGCAGTACTTC.

CDR3 in DNA: TGTGCCAGCTCACCACAGGGTCGACACACCTCCTACAATGAGCAGTTCTTC. It specifies CASSPQGRHTSYNEQFF. J is TRBJ2-1 and V is TRBV18; D unclear. The CDR3 is made up of 17 amino acids. Germline-derived CDR1 and CDR2 are KGHSH and LQKENI. V shed 1 base and J shed 0 bases, with 13 bases lying between them.

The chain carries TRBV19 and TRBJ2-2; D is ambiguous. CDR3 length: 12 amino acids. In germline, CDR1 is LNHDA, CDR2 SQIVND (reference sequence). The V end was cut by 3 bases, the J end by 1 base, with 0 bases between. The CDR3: CASSMNTGELFF. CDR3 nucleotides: TGTGCCAGTAGTATGAACACCGGGGAGCTGTTTTTT.

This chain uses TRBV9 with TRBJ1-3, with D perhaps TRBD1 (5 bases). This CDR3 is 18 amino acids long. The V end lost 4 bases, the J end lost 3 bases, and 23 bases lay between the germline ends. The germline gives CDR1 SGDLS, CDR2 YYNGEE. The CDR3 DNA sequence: TGTGCCAGCAGCCCCCCGGGGTGGGGATCAACAGGTGGAAACACCATATATTTT. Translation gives CASSPPGWGSTGGNTIYF.

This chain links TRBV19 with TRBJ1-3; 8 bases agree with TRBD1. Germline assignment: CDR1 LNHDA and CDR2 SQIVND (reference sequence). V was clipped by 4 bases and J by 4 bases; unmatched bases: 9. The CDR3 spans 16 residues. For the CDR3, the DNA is TGTGCCAGTAGTAATACAGGACAGGGAGCAGGAAACACCATATATTTT. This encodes CASSNTGQGAGNTIYF.

CDR3 residues: CASSLRALSGNTIYF. The CDR3, as DNA: TGTGCCAGCAGCTTAAGGGCACTCTCTGGAAACACCATATATTTT. This chain links TRBV11-2 with TRBJ1-3; D is unclear. CDR3 length equals 15 residues. Germline CDR1 SGHAT, CDR2 FQNNGV. Trimming cost V 2 bases and J 0 bases, with 8 bases left between them.

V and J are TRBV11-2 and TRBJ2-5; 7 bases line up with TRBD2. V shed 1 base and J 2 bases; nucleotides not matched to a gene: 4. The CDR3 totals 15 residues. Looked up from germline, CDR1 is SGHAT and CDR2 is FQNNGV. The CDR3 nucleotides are TGTGCCAGCAGCTTAGCGGCGGGACTACAAGAGACCCAGTACTTC. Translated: CASSLAAGLQETQYF.

CDR3 sequence: CASSLGTGKDTQYF. In nucleotides, the CDR3 is TGCGCCAGCAGCTTGGGGACGGGGAAGGATACGCAGTATTTT. The gene calls are TRBV5-1 and TRBJ2-3; D may be TRBD2 (5 bases). CDR3 length equals 14 residues. V lost 0 bases and J lost 6, with 11 bases in between. CDR1 and CDR2 (germline): SGHRS, YFSETQ.

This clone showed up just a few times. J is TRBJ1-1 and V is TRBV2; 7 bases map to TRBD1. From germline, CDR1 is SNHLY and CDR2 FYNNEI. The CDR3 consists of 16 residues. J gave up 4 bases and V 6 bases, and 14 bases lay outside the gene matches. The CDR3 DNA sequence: TGTGCCAGCAGGCCCTCAGGGGGGGGGCAGGGCACTGAAGCTTTCTTT. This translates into CASRPSGGGQGTEAFF.

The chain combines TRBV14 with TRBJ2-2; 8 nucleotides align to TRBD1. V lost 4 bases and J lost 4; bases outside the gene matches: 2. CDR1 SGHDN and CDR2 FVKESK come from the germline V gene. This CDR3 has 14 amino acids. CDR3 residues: CASSLTGGTGELFF. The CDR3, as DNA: TGTGCCAGCAGCCTTACAGGGGGCACCGGGGAGCTGTTTTTT.

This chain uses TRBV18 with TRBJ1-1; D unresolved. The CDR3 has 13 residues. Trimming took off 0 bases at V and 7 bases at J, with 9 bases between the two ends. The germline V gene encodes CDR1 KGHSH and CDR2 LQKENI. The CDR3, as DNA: TGTGCCAGCTCACCACCGAGGGCAGGTGAAGCTTTCTTT. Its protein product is CASSPPRAGEAFF.

The CDR3 reads CASSSRLALNTDTQYF. Here the CDR3 DNA reads TGTGCCAGCAGTTCGAGACTAGCGCTTAACACAGATACGCAGTATTTT. The rearrangement joins TRBV28 to TRBJ2-3, with 8 bases aligning to TRBD2. The CDR3 covers 16 residues. The germline V gene encodes CDR1 MDHEN and CDR2 SYDVKM. Trimming took 4 bases from V and 2 from J; bases not matched to a gene: 8.

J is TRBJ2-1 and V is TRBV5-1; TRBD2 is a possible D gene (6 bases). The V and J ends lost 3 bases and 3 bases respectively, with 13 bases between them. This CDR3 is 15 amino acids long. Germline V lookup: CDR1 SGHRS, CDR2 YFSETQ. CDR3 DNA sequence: TGCGCCAGCAGCTCGGGACTTACTGACTACAATGAGCAGTTCTTC. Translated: CASSSGLTDYNEQFF.

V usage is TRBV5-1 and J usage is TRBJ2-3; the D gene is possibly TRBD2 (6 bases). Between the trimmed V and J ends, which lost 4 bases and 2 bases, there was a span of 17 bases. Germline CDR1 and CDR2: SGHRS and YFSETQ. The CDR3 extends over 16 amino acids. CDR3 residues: CASSMTRDGLTDTQYF. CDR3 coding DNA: TGCGCCAGCAGCATGACTAGAGACGGTCTCACAGATACGCAGTATTTT. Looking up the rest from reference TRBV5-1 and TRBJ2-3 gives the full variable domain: KAGVTQTPRYLIKTRGQQVTLSCSPISGHRSVSWYQQTPGQGLQFLFEYFSETQRNKGNFPGRFSGRQFSNSRSEMNVSTLELGDSALYLCASSMTRDGLTDTQYFGPGTRLTVL.